This T cell receptor beta chain was obtained from a study of beta chain features in type 1 diabetes. About the study: Regarding age, gender and cell yields, patients proved similar to healthy donors. General study findings and limits: The study notes PCR might favor shorter templates equally in patients and controls.

Reverse transcribing all isolated RNA meant expressed TCRB transcripts were sequenced. About 3.5 million reads per sample on average were obtained from naive, central memory and regulatory T cell samples. Measured with immunoSEQ multiplex PCR; TCRdb has only the in-frame clones, and not every one. The sample contains roughly 610,000 clones, around 16% of which appear only once. With respect to this clone: Its antigen is as yet unknown.

The germline gives CDR1 LNHNV, CDR2 YYDKDF (reference sequence). This CDR3 is built from 16 residues. V lost 0 bases, J lost 4 bases, and 13 bases lay in between. Sequencing was carried out using naive CD4+ T cells from blood. This rearrangement joins TRBV15 to TRBJ1-5; D is ambiguous. The clonotype comes from a man younger than 35 in good health. The CDR3 here is CATSRDRFVANQPQHF. The CDR3 region has the DNA TGTGCCACCAGCAGAGATCGCTTCGTGGCGAATCAGCCCCAGCATTTT.